Below are 7 T cell receptor beta chains sequenced from a single sample in a study of control samples from healthy donors and cancer patients. The assay was immunoSEQ multiplex PCR, and TCRdb's table has in-frame clones only and misses some. Counted here are about 110,000 clones, approximately 82% occurring once; the ten biggest clones make up 6.5%. Input material: blood. These TCRs come from a man between 18 and 35 years old in good health.

The genes are TRBV15 and TRBJ2-6; maybe TRBD2 (6 bases). Trimming removed 1 base from V and 2 bases from J, with 9 bases in between. The germline CDR1 and CDR2 sequences are LNHNV and YYDKDF (reference sequence). The CDR3 covers 16 residues. The CDR3 DNA is TGTGCCACCAGCAGAGTAGGAGGGACTGGGGCCAACGTCCTGACTTTC. Translating gives CATSRVGGTGANVLTF.

The chain links TRBV10-1 to TRBJ2-1, with D maybe TRBD2 (6 bases). Germline V CDR1 and CDR2: WNHNN, SYGVQD (reference sequence). V was shortened by 4 bases and J by 0 bases, with 10 bases between the two germline ends. There are 15 residues in the CDR3. In DNA, the CDR3 is TGCGCCAGCAGTGTCGGGGGACTCTCCTACAATGAGCAGTTCTTC. Translated: CASSVGGLSYNEQFF.

This clone showed up just a few times. This chain connects TRBV5-5 to TRBJ2-7, with D possibly being TRBD2 (6 bases). This CDR3 contains 15 residues. Germline CDR1 SGHKS, CDR2 YYEKEE (reference sequence). Trimming cost V 4 bases and J 7 bases, with 21 bases left between them. CDR3 bases: TGTGCCAGCAGCAGGGAAGGTCGGGGGAATCCGGAGCAGTACTTC. This translates into CASSREGRGNPEQYF.

This rearrangement joins TRBV19 to TRBJ2-7, with a tentative D call TRBD2 (6 bases). The V end lost 5 bases, the J end lost 1 base, and 12 bases lay between the germline ends. In germline, CDR1 is LNHDA, CDR2 SQIVND (reference sequence). There are 14 residues in the CDR3. The CDR3 nucleotides are TGTGCCAGTAGTCCCCGGGGGACTTCCTACGAGCAGTACTTC. It codes for CASSPRGTSYEQYF.

The chain employs TRBV29-1 and TRBJ2-7, with 9 nucleotides matching TRBD2. The CDR3 runs 14 residues. The V gene end was trimmed by 6 bases and the J gene end by 0 bases; junction bases not matched to a gene: 6. CDR1 is SQVTM, CDR2 ANQGSEA, per germline. CDR3 protein: CSVTIAGDSYEQYF. As DNA, the CDR3 is TGCAGCGTCACTATAGCGGGAGACTCCTACGAGCAGTACTTC.

The rearrangement uses TRBV28 and TRBJ2-3; 7 bases fit TRBD1. Germline V lookup: CDR1 MDHEN, CDR2 SYDVKM. The trim removed 8 bases at V and 3 bases at J, leaving 8 bases unmatched. The CDR3 sequence is 14 residues long. CDR3 sequence (DNA): TGTGCCAGCTCTAACTCACAGGGGACAGATACGCAGTATTTT. Its translation: CASSNSQGTDTQYF.

The chain joins TRBV30 to TRBJ1-4; D possibly corresponds to TRBD1 (6 bases). CDR3 length: 15 residues. V was cut by 0 bases and J by 3 bases, with 11 bases left in between. CDR1 GTSNPN and CDR2 SVGIG come from the germline V gene (reference sequence). This CDR3 is CAWSVRGGANEKLFF. CDR3 DNA: TGTGCCTGGAGTGTACGAGGGGGTGCTAATGAAAAACTGTTTTTT. Variable domain in full (rest from reference TRBV30 and TRBJ1-4): SQTIHQWPATLVQPVGSPLSLECTVEGTSNPNLYWYRQAAGRGLQLLFYSVGIGQISSEVPQNLSASRPQDRQFILSSKKLLLSDSGFYLCAWSVRGGANEKLFFGSGTQLSVL.